Listed here is a single TCR beta chain. TCRdb fed the 5' RACE reads into MiXCR, producing one record per CDR3 protein. The table includes hundreds of thousands of distinct CDR3 sequences, roughly 19% detected once. The record originates from a study of T cells after yellow fever vaccination. This CDR3 region has 12 residues. V dropped 6 bases and J dropped 3 bases, with 7 bases sitting between them. Looked up from germline, CDR1 is SNHLY and CDR2 is FYNNEI. V usage is TRBV2 and J usage is TRBJ2-3; D uncertain. This receptor was identified in a man aged 30 to 39 who received the YFV17D yellow fever vaccine. The sample was PBMCs, taken 15 days after the yellow fever booster vaccination. CDR3 sequence reads: CASRQETDTQYF. The CDR3 nucleotides are TGTGCCAGCAGGCAGGAGACAGATACGCAGTATTTT.